The entry below gives a single T cell receptor beta chain sequence along with its context. This entry belongs to a study of blood T cell repertoires in COVID-19. Germline CDR1 and CDR2: KGHSH and LQKENI. V trimming: 5 bases; J trimming: 0 bases; junction bases outside the gene matches: 7. The CDR3 loop spans 17 amino acids. In the authors' methods: Researchers report that nucleated cell counts were estimated from reference gene primer amplification. Produced via immunoSEQ multiplex PCR; TCRdb's table is partial and in-frame only. V and J calls and clone size are as listed in that table; D and trimming were resolved from the DNA. The profile shows some 150,000 clones, about 90% of them singletons.

The rearrangement uses TRBV18 and TRBJ1-5; TRBD1 matches 10 bases. Sequenced: peripheral blood. This receptor was obtained from a woman aged 55-70 years with COVID-19, enrolled during active disease. The CDR3 loop is CASSTGQGGYSNQPQHF. As DNA, the CDR3 is TGTGCCAGCTCAACCGGACAGGGGGGATATAGCAATCAGCCCCAGCATTTT.